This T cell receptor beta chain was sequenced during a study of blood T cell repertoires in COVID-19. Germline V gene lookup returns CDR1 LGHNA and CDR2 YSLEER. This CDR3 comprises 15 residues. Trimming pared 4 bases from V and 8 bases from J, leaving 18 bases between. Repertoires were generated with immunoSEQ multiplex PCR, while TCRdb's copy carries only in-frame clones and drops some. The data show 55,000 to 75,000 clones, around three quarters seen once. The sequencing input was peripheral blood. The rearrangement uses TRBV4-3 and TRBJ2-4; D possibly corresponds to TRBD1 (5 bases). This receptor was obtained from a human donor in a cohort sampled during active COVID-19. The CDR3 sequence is CASSPVGSEGDIQYF. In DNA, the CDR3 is TGCGCCAGCAGCCCGGTAGGCAGTGAAGGGGACATTCAGTACTTC.